The clone carrying this TCR beta chain was detected a few times. Antigen specificity is unknown. V was cut by 0 bases and J by 2 bases, with 12 bases left in between. CDR1 and CDR2 from the germline V gene are SGHRS and YFSETQ. The CDR3 length is 16 residues. This sample stems from a study of T-cell reconstitution after alpha-beta-depleted transplantation in children. The TCRbeta library was prepared with unique molecular identifiers. One entry per CDR3 protein, called by TCRdb with MiXCR from the PCR reads. The sample shows fewer than 750,000 distinct CDR3 sequences, over 25% of them seen only once. Regarding the study as a whole: The origin of high day-60 TCRbeta diversity in some patients lay in surviving recipient T cells and thymic progenitors. Counts and diversity of T cells one year after transplant came mostly from newly produced T cells.

This chain joins TRBV5-1 and TRBJ2-1; possibly TRBD2 for D (5 bases). The sequence came from a boy under two years old with Wiskott-Aldrich syndrome, due to receive a stem cell transplant. Sequencing used PBMCs, obtained before TCRalphabeta/CD19-depleted stem cell transplant. CDR3 nucleotide sequence: TGCGCCAGCAGCTTGGTAGGCGGGCCCCCCTACAATGAGCAGTTCTTC. It encodes CASSLVGGPPYNEQFF.